These 29 T cell receptor beta chains share one sample of origin, sequenced in a study of T-cell reconstitution after alpha-beta-depleted transplantation in children. Unique molecular identifiers were used in preparing the TCRbeta library. From the PCR reads, TCRdb called clonotypes with MiXCR, one entry per CDR3 protein. This sample has a few hundred thousand distinct CDR3 sequences, with around 20% found just once. The sequences come from PBMCs, mostly from graft donor cells, collected 180 days after TCRalphabeta/CD19-depleted stem cell transplant. The receptors here all came from a male patient aged 10 to 17 who had a stem cell transplant for acute lymphoblastic leukemia, so the T cells may come from the graft donor.

As DNA, the CDR3 is TGTGCCAGCAGCTTATCCCGTCTAGCGGGAGGCCGAGAGACCCAGTACTTC. Amino acid sequence: CASSLSRLAGGRETQYF. The chain recombines TRBV7-3 with TRBJ2-5, with 11 bases lining up with TRBD2. The germline V gene encodes CDR1 SGHTA and CDR2 FQGTGA. After removal of 2 bases from V and 4 bases from J, the junction contained 9 bases not matched to a gene. CDR3 length: 17 residues.

The chain employs TRBV11-2 and TRBJ1-3; D is uncertain. Germline lookup yields CDR1 SGHAT and CDR2 FQNNGV. The CDR3 consists of 14 residues. V lost 4 bases and J lost 9, with 16 bases in between. The CDR3 spells CASSSNVRGVTIYF. In DNA form, the CDR3 reads TGTGCCAGCAGCTCGAACGTCCGCGGGGTCACCATATATTTT.

There are many counts of this clonotype. This chain joins TRBV29-1 and TRBJ2-7, with D possibly being TRBD1 or TRBD2 (5 bases each). Germline values: CDR1 SQVTM, CDR2 ANQGSEA. Trimming took 2 bases from V and 1 from J, leaving 15 bases between them. CDR3 length: 15 amino acids. The CDR3 sequence is CSVERGVRVSYEQYF. CDR3 bases: TGCAGCGTTGAAAGAGGGGTGAGGGTGTCCTACGAGCAGTACTTC.

The J gene is TRBJ1-4, the V gene TRBV18, with a tentative D call TRBD1 (6 bases). V shed 6 bases and J shed 4 bases, with 12 bases lying between them. Germline CDR1 reads KGHSH; CDR2 reads LQKENI. The CDR3 has 14 amino acids. CDR3 sequence reads: CASSQTGLNEKLFF. CDR3 sequence (DNA): TGTGCCAGCTCTCAGACAGGTCTTAATGAAAAACTGTTTTTT.

The chain joins TRBV5-1 to TRBJ2-1, with 9 bases aligning to TRBD2. The CDR3 length is 14 residues. Germline CDR1 reads SGHRS; CDR2 reads YFSETQ. Trimming removed 4 bases from V and 6 bases from J; junction bases left unmatched: 5. CDR3 sequence reads: CASSLISGSNEQFF. The CDR3 DNA sequence: TGCGCCAGCAGCCTTATTAGCGGGAGCAATGAGCAGTTCTTC. Based on the CDR3 plus reference TRBV5-1 and TRBJ2-1, the full variable domain is KAGVTQTPRYLIKTRGQQVTLSCSPISGHRSVSWYQQTPGQGLQFLFEYFSETQRNKGNFPGRFSGRQFSNSRSEMNVSTLELGDSALYLCASSLISGSNEQFFGPGTRLTVL.

Regarding this clonotype: Germline and junction disagree at one end, which may indicate a read error. The chain joins TRBV4-1 to TRBJ2-1, with TRBD2 matching 9 bases. The CDR3 runs to 17 residues. The germline CDR1 and CDR2 sequences are MGHRA and YSYEKL. CDR3 amino acids: CASIQGGLALTYNEQFF. Written as DNA, the CDR3 is TGCGCCAGCATCCAAGGTGGACTAGCGTTAACTTACAATGAGCAGTTCTTC.

V gene TRBV7-2 combines with J gene TRBJ2-7; the D gene is possibly TRBD1 (5 bases). V was clipped by 3 bases and J by 6 bases, with 18 bases between them. CDR3 size: 15 residues. The germline CDR1 and CDR2 sequences are SGHTA and FQGNSA. CDR3 DNA: TGTGCCAGCAGCTTTGGGGCTACCCTAAAGGTCGAGCAGTACTTC. This sequence encodes CASSFGATLKVEQYF.

CDR3 sequence (DNA): TGCAGCGCCAGGACTAGCGGGAGACCCCGGCAGTTCTTC. Residues: CSARTSGRPRQFF. The V call is TRBV29-1, the J call TRBJ2-1; 13 bases agree with TRBD2. Germline CDR1 is SQVTM and CDR2 is ANQGSEA. The CDR3 length is 13 residues. J was trimmed by 12 bases and V by 7 bases; bases with no gene match: 9.

The chain couples TRBV27 to TRBJ1-2, with no clear D. The CDR3 runs 13 residues. Trimming cost V 1 base and J 4 bases, with 7 bases left between them. Looked up from germline, CDR1 is MNHEY and CDR2 is SMNVEV (reference sequence). The chain's CDR3 is CASSLLGSYGYTF. The DNA for the CDR3 is TGTGCCAGCAGTTTATTAGGGAGCTATGGCTACACCTTC.

The chain recombines TRBV7-9 with TRBJ2-1; 12 bases fit TRBD2. CDR3 length: 16 amino acids. Trimming took 2 bases from V and 9 from J; bases not matched to a gene: 8. The germline V gene encodes CDR1 SEHNR and CDR2 FQNEAQ (reference sequence). As DNA, the CDR3 is TGTGCCAGCAGCTTAAAGTGGACTAGCGGGATCAGTGAGCAGTTCTTC. This gives the protein CASSLKWTSGISEQFF.

This clonotype was observed many times. The chain uses TRBV12-3 or TRBV12-4 and TRBJ1-5; 7 nucleotides agree with TRBD1. The ends lost 4 bases at V and 3 bases at J; junction bases unmatched: 9. The CDR3 is 16 residues long. The CDR3: CASSSHRGPHNQPQHF. The CDR3 DNA is TGTGCCAGCAGTTCCCACAGGGGCCCTCACAATCAGCCCCAGCATTTT.

This clonotype appeared a few times. The gene calls are TRBV10-1 and TRBJ1-1; 9 positions match TRBD1. The CDR3 has 16 residues. Germline-derived CDR1 and CDR2 are WNHNN and SYGVQD (reference sequence). Unmatched junction bases numbered 14, after V lost 8 bases and J lost 4 bases. In nucleotides, the CDR3 is TGCGCCAGCTTTTCACTTTACAGGGGGCAAGGCACTGAAGCTTTCTTT. Amino acid sequence: CASFSLYRGQGTEAFF.

The rearrangement uses TRBV7-9 and TRBJ2-7; D is tentatively TRBD1 or TRBD2 (5 bases each). Trimming shortened V by 3 bases and J by 3 bases, and 15 bases separated the two germline ends. The CDR3 extends over 15 amino acids. The germline CDR1 and CDR2 sequences are SEHNR and FQNEAQ (reference sequence). In DNA, the CDR3 is TGTGCCAGCAGCTTCAGGGCGGACTCCCACTACGAGCAGTACTTC. Translating gives CASSFRADSHYEQYF.

This chain uses TRBV10-2 with TRBJ1-1, with D possibly matching TRBD1 (5 bases). The CDR3 is made up of 14 amino acids. Trimming cost V 3 bases and J 5 bases, with 13 bases left between them. In germline, CDR1 is WSHSY, CDR2 SAAADI. CDR3 loop: CASSDLGEGTEAFF. In DNA form, the CDR3 reads TGCGCCAGCAGTGATTTGGGTGAGGGGACTGAAGCTTTCTTT.

In its sample, this clonotype was seen a few times. The V and J genes are TRBV7-3 and TRBJ1-1, with TRBD1 identical over 10 bases. J lost 5 bases, V lost 4 bases, and 7 bases had no gene match. CDR3 length: 15 residues. The V gene's germline CDR1 is SGHTA and CDR2 FQGTGA. The CDR3 spells CASSYGGTGETEAFF. The CDR3 coding sequence is TGTGCCAGCAGCTATGGTGGGACAGGGGAAACTGAAGCTTTCTTT.

The chain recombines TRBV4-1 with TRBJ2-2; TRBD2 matches at 11 bases. The CDR3 extends over 16 amino acids. V lost 5 bases to trimming and J lost 1 base; unmatched junction nucleotides: 3. In germline, CDR1 is MGHRA, CDR2 YSYEKL. CDR3 nucleotide sequence: TGCGCCAGCAGCGGTAGCGGGAGGGTGAACACCGGGGAGCTGTTTTTT. This codes for CASSGSGRVNTGELFF.

V and J are TRBV3-1 and TRBJ2-1; 13 bases align to TRBD2. V trimming: 7 bases; J trimming: 7 bases; junction bases outside the gene matches: 13. This CDR3 comprises 17 residues. Per the germline V gene, CDR1 is LGHDT and CDR2 is YNNKEL (reference sequence). The CDR3 nucleotides are TGTGCCAGCACCTTAGGACTAGCGGGAGTATCTTCGAATGAGCAGTTCTTC. Amino acid sequence: CASTLGLAGVSSNEQFF.

This clonotype was counted a few times. The chain links TRBV4-1 to TRBJ2-1, with 7 positions matching TRBD2. This CDR3 has 16 residues. Per the germline V gene, CDR1 is MGHRA and CDR2 is YSYEKL. Unmatched junction bases numbered 8, after V lost 6 bases and J lost 0 bases. Here the CDR3 reads CASRREVADSYNEQFF. The DNA for the CDR3 is TGCGCCAGCAGACGGGAGGTAGCGGACTCCTACAATGAGCAGTTCTTC.

The chain uses TRBV20-1 and TRBJ2-1, with 11 bases lining up with TRBD2. The J segment lost 4 bases and the V segment lost 0 bases, leaving 17 bases of the junction unmatched. Germline assignment: CDR1 DFQATT and CDR2 SNEGSKA (reference sequence). There are 20 residues in the CDR3. In nucleotides, the CDR3 is TGCAGTGCTAGAGATCCCCTCTCACTGGCTAGCGGGAGGACATACAATGAGCAGTTCTTC. Translating gives CSARDPLSLASGRTYNEQFF.

The chain joins TRBV7-9 to TRBJ2-5; 8 bases match TRBD2. Germline assignment: CDR1 SEHNR and CDR2 FQNEAQ (reference sequence). The CDR3 is made up of 15 amino acids. With V trimmed by 6 bases and J by 1 base, 7 bases remained unmatched. The CDR3 nucleotides are TGTGCCAGCAGGAGAGCGGGGGCTACCCAAGAGACCCAGTACTTC. Encoded protein: CASRRAGATQETQYF. Full variable domain (missing parts from reference TRBV7-9 and TRBJ2-5): DTGVSQNPRHKITKRGQNVTFRCDPISEHNRLYWYRQTLGQGPEFLTYFQNEAQLEKSRLLSDRFSAERPKGSFSTLEIQRTEQGDSAMYLCASRRAGATQETQYFGPGTRLLVL.

This clonotype came up a few times. This chain links TRBV7-6 with TRBJ2-4; 11 bases agree with TRBD2. There are 17 residues in the CDR3. The germline CDR1 and CDR2 sequences are SGHVS and FNYEAQ. Trimming removed 2 bases from V and 6 bases from J; junction bases left unmatched: 9. CDR3 DNA sequence: TGTGCCAGCAGCTTATATGCGACTAGCGGGGCTTTAAACATTCAGTACTTC. Protein product: CASSLYATSGALNIQYF.

CDR3 amino acids: CSAPAGWGKETQVRSSYNEQFF. The CDR3 DNA follows: TGCAGTGCTCCAGCGGGATGGGGTAAAGAAACCCAAGTCCGTAGCTCCTACAATGAGCAGTTCTTC. The chain combines TRBV20-1 with TRBJ2-1, with TRBD2 matching over 7 bases. V lost 5 bases, J lost 0 bases, and 28 bases stayed unmatched. Germline-derived CDR1 and CDR2 are DFQATT and SNEGSKA (reference sequence). The CDR3 has 22 residues.

This clonotype was picked up a small number of times. This chain joins TRBV12-3 or TRBV12-4 and TRBJ2-1; the D gene is possibly TRBD2 (7 bases). Between the trimmed V and J ends, which lost 3 bases and 7 bases, there was a span of 25 bases. This CDR3 spans 18 amino acids. The DNA for the CDR3 is TGTGCCAGCAGTTTGTATCTCCCCGTTGGGGGGCGGGGGAATGAGCAGTTCTTC. Translation: CASSLYLPVGGRGNEQFF.

This clonotype has just a few counts. The rearrangement joins TRBV3-1 to TRBJ2-1, with 7 bases identical to TRBD2. CDR3 length: 16 amino acids. Trimming cost V 8 bases and J 0 bases; bases outside gene matches: 10. Germline CDR1 and CDR2: LGHDT and YNNKEL (reference sequence). The CDR3 bases are TGTGCCAGCGCGGTTGGCGGGAGAGGCTCCTACAATGAGCAGTTCTTC. Translated: CASAVGGRGSYNEQFF.

This clonotype has more than one count but fewer than ten. This chain uses TRBV12-3 or TRBV12-4 with TRBJ1-4; 9 nucleotides agree with TRBD1. This CDR3 has 17 residues. With V trimmed by 1 base and J by 2 bases, 5 bases remained unmatched. The CDR3 loop reads CASSLGDRVWTNEKLFF. The CDR3 nucleotides read TGTGCCAGCAGTTTAGGGGACAGGGTATGGACTAATGAAAAACTGTTTTTT.

CDR3 residues: CASSLSRSMLLGYGYTF. The CDR3 region has the DNA TGTGCCAGCAGTTTAAGCCGATCTATGCTGCTCGGCTATGGCTACACCTTC. The chain recombines TRBV12-3 or TRBV12-4 with TRBJ1-2; no reliable D call. V was trimmed by 2 bases and J by 4 bases, leaving 20 bases between them. This CDR3 has 17 residues.

This clonotype was detected only a few times. The J gene is TRBJ2-6, the V gene TRBV21-1; the tabulated D call, TRBD1, remains unverified against the DNA. TRBV21-1 is given as a pseudogene. The CDR3 contains 14 residues. CDR3 DNA sequence: TGTGCCAGCAGCCAGGGAACTGGGGCCAACGTCCTGACTTTC. It encodes CASSQGTGANVLTF.

This clonotype showed up just once. The gene calls are TRBV20-1 and TRBJ2-7, with TRBD1 matching 7 bases. Germline CDR1 is DFQATT and CDR2 is SNEGSKA (reference sequence). CDR3 length equals 16 residues. The V gene end was trimmed by 3 bases and the J gene end by 6 bases; junction bases not matched to a gene: 17. CDR3 region: CSARGHRGNLFTEQYF. The CDR3 DNA follows: TGCAGTGCTAGGGGGCACAGGGGAAACCTATTTACCGAGCAGTACTTC.

This clonotype was seen only a few times. This chain uses TRBV12-3 or TRBV12-4 with TRBJ2-7; 10 nucleotides agree with TRBD1. V lost 9 bases and J lost 2; bases outside the gene matches: 4. The CDR3 extends over 13 amino acids. In DNA form, the CDR3 reads TGTGCCAGTGCGACAGGGGGCCCCTACGAGCAGTACTTC. It translates to CASATGGPYEQYF.